The 9 T cell receptor beta chains below were found in one sample sequenced in a study of cytomegalovirus exposure and HLA in healthy donors. With 60 Vbeta and 13 Jbeta primers, the PCR was carried out. Profiling relied on immunoSEQ multiplex PCR, and the TCRdb table lists in-frame clones only, not all of them. This sample yields some 110,000 clones, of which 75% to 90% are seen a single time; about 6.9% belongs to the top ten. Sequenced material: PBMCs. These receptor sequences come from a man between 25 and 39 years old in good health and CMV-seropositive.

The chain joins TRBV27 to TRBJ1-5, with 11 nucleotides matching TRBD1. V lost 5 bases and J lost 7; bases outside the gene matches: 1. Germline V gene sequence: CDR1 MNHEY, CDR2 SMNVEV (reference sequence). The CDR3 covers 13 residues. CDR3 bases: TGTGCCAGCAGTGGGACAGGGGGGCAGCCCCAGCATTTT. Encoded protein: CASSGTGGQPQHF.

V is TRBV4-2 and J is TRBJ1-2; 8 nucleotides agree with TRBD1. This CDR3 contains 14 residues. Per germline, CDR1 LGHNA and CDR2 YNFKEQ. J lost 8 bases, V lost 0 bases, and 5 bases had no gene match. CDR3 amino acids: CASSQDRGREGYTF. CDR3 DNA sequence: TGTGCCAGCAGCCAAGACAGGGGGCGTGAGGGCTACACCTTC.

The CDR3: CASSESQGAWYGYTF. Here the CDR3 DNA reads TGCGCCAGCAGTGAGTCCCAGGGGGCTTGGTATGGCTACACCTTC. The gene calls are TRBV10-2 and TRBJ1-2; 8 positions match TRBD1. The germline V gene encodes CDR1 WSHSY and CDR2 SAAADI. The CDR3 length is 15 residues. V lost 0 bases, J lost 5 bases, and 5 bases stayed unmatched.

Here the CDR3 reads CASSVEGVDTQYF. The CDR3 DNA reads as TGTGCCAGCAGCGTAGAGGGGGTGGATACGCAGTATTTT. The rearrangement joins TRBV9 to TRBJ2-3; a possible D gene is TRBD1 (6 bases). Trimming cost V 0 bases and J 6 bases, with 8 bases left between them. There are 13 residues in the CDR3. The germline V gene has CDR1 SGDLS and CDR2 YYNGEE.

The V gene is TRBV4-2, the J gene TRBJ2-1, with 9 bases fitting TRBD2. From germline, CDR1 is LGHNA and CDR2 YNFKEQ. This CDR3 contains 16 residues. After removal of 0 bases from V and 9 bases from J, the junction contained 9 bases not matched to a gene. CDR3: CASSQDGASGASEQFF. The DNA for the CDR3 is TGTGCCAGCAGCCAAGATGGGGCTAGCGGGGCTAGTGAGCAGTTCTTC.

V and J are TRBV11-2 and TRBJ2-1, with D uncertain. V was pared by 4 bases and J by 4 bases, with 5 bases between. The CDR3 spans 12 residues. Germline assignment: CDR1 SGHAT and CDR2 FQNNGV. Here the CDR3 reads CASSSQYNEQFF. CDR3 coding DNA: TGTGCCAGCAGCTCACAATACAATGAGCAGTTCTTC.

V gene TRBV5-1 combines with J gene TRBJ2-7; 10 bases agree with TRBD1. Trimming removed 5 bases from V and 8 bases from J; junction bases left unmatched: 13. This CDR3 has 15 amino acids. Germline assignment: CDR1 SGHRS and CDR2 YFSETQ. The CDR3 DNA reads TGCGCCAGCAGAGCGGCACCCGGGACAGGGGACCAGCAGTACTTC. This translates into CASRAAPGTGDQQYF.

The genes are TRBV4-1 and TRBJ2-5, with D perhaps TRBD1 (6 bases). Germline CDR1 and CDR2: MGHRA and YSYEKL. Trimming stripped 0 bases from V and 5 bases from J, with 19 bases between. This CDR3 is built from 17 residues. CDR3 region: CASSQDPVGRGRETQYF. The DNA for the CDR3 is TGCGCCAGCAGCCAAGATCCCGTGGGCAGGGGACGGGAGACCCAGTACTTC.

This clone showed up just a few times. The DNA for the CDR3 is TGCGCCAGCAGCCAACTCTTTACCCGCAAGGGGGCTGGGGACGAGCAGTACTTC. Translating gives CASSQLFTRKGAGDEQYF. The chain couples TRBV4-1 to TRBJ2-7, with 7 bases fitting TRBD1. J gave up 5 bases and V 2 bases, and 18 bases lay outside the gene matches. Germline CDR1 MGHRA, CDR2 YSYEKL. This CDR3 is 18 amino acids long.